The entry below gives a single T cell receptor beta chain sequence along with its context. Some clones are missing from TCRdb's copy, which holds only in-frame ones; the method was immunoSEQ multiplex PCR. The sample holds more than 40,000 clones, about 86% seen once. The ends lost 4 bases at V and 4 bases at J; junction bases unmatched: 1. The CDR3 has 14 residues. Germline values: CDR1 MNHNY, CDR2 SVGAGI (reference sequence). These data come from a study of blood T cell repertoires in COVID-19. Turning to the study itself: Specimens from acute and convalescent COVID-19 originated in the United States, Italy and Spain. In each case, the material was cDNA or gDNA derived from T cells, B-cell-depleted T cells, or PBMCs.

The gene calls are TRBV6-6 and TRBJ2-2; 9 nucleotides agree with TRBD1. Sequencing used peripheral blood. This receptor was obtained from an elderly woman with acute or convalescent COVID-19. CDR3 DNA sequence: TGTGCCAGCAGTTCGACAGGGGGCACCGGGGAGCTGTTTTTT. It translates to CASSSTGGTGELFF.